A selection of T cell receptor beta chains follows, all from one sample in a study of T cell responses to AZD1222 COVID-19 vaccine. The protocol was immunoSEQ multiplex PCR, while the TCRdb copy is restricted to in-frame clones and leaves out a portion. The data show 150,000 to 200,000 clones, around 90% seen once. The specimen was peripheral blood, collected 28 days after the second AZD1222 dose. The receptor source for this set is an adult who received the AZD1222 COVID-19 vaccine. Both conserved end residues are part of each CDR3. A D gene is named only where the DNA matches it firmly. Part of the rows lack a size; the others show once, few, many or a class for expanded clones.

TRBJ1-5 | . | TRBD1 | TRBV5-4 | CASSLEGGQGNQPQHF | TGTGCCAGCAGCTTGGAAGGGGGCCAGGGCAATCAGCCCCAGCATTTT
TRBJ2-7 | once | . | TRBV2 | CASSEVRSSYEQYF | TGTGCCAGCAGTGAGGTCAGGAGCTCCTACGAGCAGTACTTC
TRBJ1-5 | . | . | TRBV10-1 | CASSGGSNQPQHF | TGCGCCAGCAGTGGGGGGTCCAATCAGCCCCAGCATTTT
TRBJ1-4 | . | . | TRBV14 | CASSLEGGTNEKLFF | TGTGCCAGCAGCCTCGAAGGGGGGACTAATGAAAAACTGTTTTTT
TRBJ2-2 | . | . | TRBV7-2 | CASSFSGRNTGELFF | TGTGCCAGCAGCTTTTCTGGGAGGAACACCGGGGAGCTGTTTTTT
TRBJ1-5 | . | . | TRBV9 | CASSVEWGADQPQHF | TGTGCCAGCAGCGTAGAGTGGGGGGCTGATCAGCCCCAGCATTTT
TRBJ2-7 | . | . | TRBV7-9 | CASSLPADAYEQYF | TGTGCCAGCAGCTTACCCGCGGATGCCTACGAGCAGTACTTC
TRBJ2-3 | . | TRBD1 | TRBV18 | CASSRTGADTQYF | TGTGCCAGCTCACGCACAGGGGCAGATACGCAGTATTTT
TRBJ1-1 | once | TRBD1 | TRBV5-6 | CASSSGQGLNTEAFF | TGTGCCAGCAGCTCGGGACAGGGATTGAACACTGAAGCTTTCTTT
TRBJ2-5 | . | . | TRBV5-5 | CASSLVQRAYLETQYF | TGTGCCAGCAGCTTGGTGCAGAGAGCCTATCTGGAGACCCAGTACTTC